The 12 T cell receptor beta chains given below trace back to one sample, sequenced in a study of blood T cell repertoires in COVID-19. This table comes from immunoSEQ multiplex PCR, and its TCRdb copy is limited to in-frame clones, with some not included. This table has about 44,000 clones, roughly 87% appearing once. The sample was peripheral blood. The source is a man in his 70s with active COVID-19.

V is TRBV6-5 and J is TRBJ1-2, with D uncertain. V lost 0 bases to trimming and J lost 6 bases, with 8 bases between them. CDR3 length: 13 residues. Germline V gives CDR1 MNHEY, CDR2 SVGAGI. The chain's CDR3 is CASSYSNQDGYTF. Written as DNA, the CDR3 is TGTGCCAGCAGTTACTCGAATCAGGATGGCTACACCTTC.

The chain employs TRBV19 and TRBJ2-4; a possible D gene is TRBD2 (7 bases). Germline CDR1 is LNHDA and CDR2 is SQIVND (reference sequence). The CDR3 loop spans 17 amino acids. V was shortened by 2 bases and J by 0 bases, with 14 bases between the two germline ends. DNA for the CDR3: TGTGCCAGTAGTATATGGGGAGGGGGTTTAGCCAAAAACATTCAGTACTTC. It yields the protein CASSIWGGGLAKNIQYF.

The sample holds one count of this clone. This sequence joins TRBV5-1 and TRBJ2-3, with a tentative D call TRBD1 (6 bases). The length of the CDR3 is 14 residues. Germline V gene data show CDR1 as SGHRS and CDR2 as YFSETQ. Between the trimmed V and J ends, which lost 5 bases and 5 bases, there was a span of 15 bases. CDR3 region: CASRRGLDLDTQYF. Here the CDR3 DNA reads TGCGCCAGCAGAAGGGGGTTGGATTTAGATACGCAGTATTTT.

On this clone itself: Other DNA variants within this sample encode the same CDR3. The chain carries TRBV6-1 and TRBJ2-5; D perhaps matches TRBD2 (7 bases). CDR1 is MNHNS, CDR2 SASEGT, per germline. The CDR3 contains 16 residues. V was shortened by 0 bases and J by 4 bases, with 15 bases between the two germline ends. The CDR3 reads CASSEALRGAGETQYF. CDR3 coding DNA: TGTGCCAGCAGTGAAGCGCTACGGGGGGCCGGAGAGACCCAGTACTTC.

The rearrangement joins TRBV19 to TRBJ2-5; TRBD2 agrees at 8 bases. The germline gives CDR1 LNHDA, CDR2 SQIVND (reference sequence). The CDR3 runs to 15 residues. J was trimmed by 5 bases and V by 3 bases; bases with no gene match: 8. CDR3 nucleotides: TGTGCCAGTAGTATTCAAGCGGGGGTAGGCGAGACCCAGTACTTC. This codes for CASSIQAGVGETQYF.

This rearrangement joins TRBV6-1 to TRBJ2-7; the D gene is possibly TRBD1 (5 bases). The CDR3 contains 14 residues. Germline V gives CDR1 MNHNS, CDR2 SASEGT. The germline V and J ends were trimmed by 2 bases and 2 bases, with 10 bases remaining between them. Here the CDR3 DNA reads TGTGCCAGCAGTGAACTGGGGCAGACCTACGAGCAGTACTTC. It specifies CASSELGQTYEQYF.

The rearrangement joins TRBV5-1 to TRBJ1-3, with 7 positions matching TRBD1. The CDR3 runs 13 residues. Germline V gene sequence: CDR1 SGHRS, CDR2 YFSETQ. J was trimmed by 3 bases and V by 4 bases; bases with no gene match: 1. The CDR3, as DNA: TGCGCCAGCAGCACAGGGGTTGGAAACACCATATATTTT. Protein product: CASSTGVGNTIYF.

The chain recombines TRBV5-1 with TRBJ2-5, with 7 bases fitting TRBD1. V trimming: 1 base; J trimming: 4 bases; junction bases outside the gene matches: 4. Germline assignment: CDR1 SGHRS and CDR2 YFSETQ. The CDR3 has 14 residues. The CDR3 is CASSLTGVGETQYF. CDR3 in DNA: TGCGCCAGCAGCTTGACAGGGGTCGGAGAGACCCAGTACTTC.

This clone has only one observation. V and J are TRBV11-2 and TRBJ2-2; D is perhaps TRBD2 (6 bases). V dropped 5 bases and J dropped 8 bases, with 27 bases sitting between them. The CDR3 extends over 18 amino acids. The germline V gene has CDR1 SGHAT and CDR2 FQNNGV. CDR3 nucleotides: TGTGCCAGCAGCCGCAATCTGGACACCCGAGGGCGGGGAGGGGAGCTGTTTTTT. This gives the protein CASSRNLDTRGRGGELFF.

The V gene is TRBV19, the J gene TRBJ1-2; the D is unclear. CDR3 size: 13 residues. The germline V gene has CDR1 LNHDA and CDR2 SQIVND (reference sequence). The ends were cut back, 3 bases at V and 2 bases at J, with 7 bases in the middle. In DNA form, the CDR3 reads TGTGCCAGTAGTATTGGCAGGAACTATGGCTACACCTTC. Amino acid sequence: CASSIGRNYGYTF.

This clone was seen more than once but under ten times. The rearrangement joins TRBV9 to TRBJ1-3; tentatively, D is TRBD1 (5 bases). CDR1 SGDLS and CDR2 YYNGEE come from the germline V gene. The CDR3 extends over 14 amino acids. Trimming removed 4 bases at V and 0 bases at J, with 8 bases between. The CDR3 sequence: CASSRDYSGNTIYF. DNA for the CDR3: TGTGCCAGCAGCCGGGACTACTCTGGAAACACCATATATTTT.

CDR3 nucleotide sequence: TGTGCCAGCAGTTACTCACAGGCTGTGGGCTATGGCTACACCTTC. This sequence encodes CASSYSQAVGYGYTF. The chain combines TRBV6-2 or TRBV6-3 with TRBJ1-2, with D perhaps matching TRBD1 (5 bases). The CDR3 is 15 amino acids. Deletions cut 0 bases from V and 4 bases from J, with 12 bases between. From germline, CDR1 is MNHEY and CDR2 SVGEGT.